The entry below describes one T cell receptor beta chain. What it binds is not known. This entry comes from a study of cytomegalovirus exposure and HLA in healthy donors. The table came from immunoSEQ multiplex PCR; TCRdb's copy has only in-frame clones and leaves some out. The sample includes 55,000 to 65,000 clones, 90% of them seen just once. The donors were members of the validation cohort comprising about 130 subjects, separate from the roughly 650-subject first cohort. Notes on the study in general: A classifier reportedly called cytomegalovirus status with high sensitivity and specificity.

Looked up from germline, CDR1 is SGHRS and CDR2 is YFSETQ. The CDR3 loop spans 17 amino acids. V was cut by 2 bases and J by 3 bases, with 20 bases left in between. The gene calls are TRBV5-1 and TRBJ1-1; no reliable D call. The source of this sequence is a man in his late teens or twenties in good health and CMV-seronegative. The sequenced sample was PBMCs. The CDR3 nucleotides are TGCGCCAGCAGCTTAATCGGAGCGGGCCCCGCCGACACTGAAGCTTTCTTT. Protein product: CASSLIGAGPADTEAFF.